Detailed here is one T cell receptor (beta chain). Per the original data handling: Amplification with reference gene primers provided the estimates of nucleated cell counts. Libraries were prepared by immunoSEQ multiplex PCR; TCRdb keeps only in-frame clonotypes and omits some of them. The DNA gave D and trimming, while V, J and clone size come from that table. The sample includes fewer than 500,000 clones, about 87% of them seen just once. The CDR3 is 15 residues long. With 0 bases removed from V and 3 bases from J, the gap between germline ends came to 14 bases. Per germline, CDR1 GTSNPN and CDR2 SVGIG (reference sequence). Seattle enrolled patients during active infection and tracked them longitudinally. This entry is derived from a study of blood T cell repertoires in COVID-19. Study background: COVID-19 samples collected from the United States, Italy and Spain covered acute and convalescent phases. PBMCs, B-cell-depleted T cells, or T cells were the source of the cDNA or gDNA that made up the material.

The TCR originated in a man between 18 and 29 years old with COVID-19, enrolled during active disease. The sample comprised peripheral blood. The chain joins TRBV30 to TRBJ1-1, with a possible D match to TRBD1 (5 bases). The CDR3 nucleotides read TGTGCCTGGAGTGTACGTAGGGGTGTGGACACTGAAGCTTTCTTT. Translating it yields CAWSVRRGVDTEAFF.